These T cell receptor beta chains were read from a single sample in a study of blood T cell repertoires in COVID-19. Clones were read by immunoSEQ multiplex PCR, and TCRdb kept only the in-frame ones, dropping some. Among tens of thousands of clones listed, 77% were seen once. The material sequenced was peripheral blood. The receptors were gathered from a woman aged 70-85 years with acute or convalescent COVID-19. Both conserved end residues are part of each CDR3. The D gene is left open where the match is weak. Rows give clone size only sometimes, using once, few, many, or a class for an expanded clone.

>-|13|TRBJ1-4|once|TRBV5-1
CASSLGHGEKLFF
TGCGCCAGCAGCTTGGGACATGGTGAAAAACTGTTTTTT
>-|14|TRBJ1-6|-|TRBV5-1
CASSLGQNNSPLHF
TGCGCCAGCAGCTTGGGACAGAATAATTCACCCCTCCACTTT
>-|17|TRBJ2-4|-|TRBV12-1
CASRGHKLGGAKNIQYF
TGTGCCAGCAGAGGCCACAAATTGGGGGGAGCCAAAAACATTCAGTACTTC
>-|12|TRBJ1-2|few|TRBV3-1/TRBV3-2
CASSQSGFGYTF
TGTGCCAGCAGCCAATCAGGGTTTGGCTACACCTTC
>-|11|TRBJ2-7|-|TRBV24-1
CATSDLGQAYF
TGTGCCACCAGTGATTTGGGACAAGCCTACTTC
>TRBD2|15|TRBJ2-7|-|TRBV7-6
CASSLGGGRAHEQYF
TGTGCCAGCAGCTTAGGGGGTGGGAGGGCCCACGAGCAGTACTTC
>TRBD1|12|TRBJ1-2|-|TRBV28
CASGTGWDGYTF
TGTGCCAGCGGGACAGGGTGGGATGGCTACACCTTC
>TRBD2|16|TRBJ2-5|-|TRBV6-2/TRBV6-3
CASSYSRLAGEETQYF
TGTGCCAGCAGTTACTCCCGACTAGCGGGGGAAGAGACCCAGTACTTC
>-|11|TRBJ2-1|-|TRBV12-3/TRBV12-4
CASSGEGEQFF
TGTGCCAGCAGTGGCGAGGGCGAGCAGTTCTTC
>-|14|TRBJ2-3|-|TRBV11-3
CASSLSRITDTQYF
TGTGCCAGCAGCTTGAGCAGGATCACAGATACGCAGTATTTT
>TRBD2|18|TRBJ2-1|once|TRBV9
CASSVSIGTSGVYNEQFF
TGTGCCAGCAGCGTTAGCATTGGAACTAGCGGGGTATACAATGAGCAGTTCTTC
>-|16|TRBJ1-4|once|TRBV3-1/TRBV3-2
CASSQDGAGLDEKLFF
TGTGCCAGCAGCCAAGATGGAGCAGGGTTGGACGAAAAACTGTTTTTT
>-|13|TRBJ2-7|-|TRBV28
CASIGQGPYEQYF
TGTGCCAGCATTGGGCAGGGGCCCTACGAGCAGTACTTC
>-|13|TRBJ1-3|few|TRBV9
CASSTRHGNTIYF
TGTGCCAGCAGCACCAGGCATGGAAACACCATATATTTT
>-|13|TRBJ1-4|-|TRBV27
CASSFFRDEKLFF
TGTGCCAGCAGTTTTTTCCGGGATGAAAAACTGTTTTTT
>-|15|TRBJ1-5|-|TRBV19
CASSDGGRNNQPQHF
TGTGCCAGTTCCGACGGAGGGAGAAACAATCAGCCCCAGCATTTT
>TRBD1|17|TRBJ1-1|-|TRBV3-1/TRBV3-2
CASSSSTSERTGREAFF
TGTGCCAGCAGCTCATCGACGAGCGAAAGGACAGGACGGGAAGCTTTCTTT
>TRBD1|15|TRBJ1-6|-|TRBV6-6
CASSYSKTGRSPLHF
TGTGCCAGCAGTTACTCGAAGACAGGGCGTTCACCCCTCCACTTT
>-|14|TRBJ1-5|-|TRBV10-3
CATAIPTGDQPQHF
TGTGCCACCGCAATCCCGACGGGGGATCAGCCCCAGCATTTT
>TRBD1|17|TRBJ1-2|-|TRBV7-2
CASSFQLVTGGRAGYTF
TGTGCCAGCAGTTTCCAGTTAGTGACAGGGGGCAGGGCGGGCTACACCTTC
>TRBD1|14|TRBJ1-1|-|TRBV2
CASSEGQGSGEAFF
TGTGCCAGCAGTGAGGGACAGGGTTCCGGTGAAGCTTTCTTT
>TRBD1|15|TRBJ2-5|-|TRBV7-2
CASSQDRGRWETQYF
TGTGCCAGCAGCCAAGACAGGGGGCGCTGGGAGACCCAGTACTTC
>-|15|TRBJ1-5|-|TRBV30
CAWSVGAGFSQPQHF
TGTGCCTGGAGTGTAGGGGCAGGGTTTAGTCAGCCCCAGCATTTT
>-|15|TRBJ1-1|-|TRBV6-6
CASSPKGGAYTEAFF
TGTGCCAGCAGTCCAAAAGGGGGAGCGTACACTGAAGCTTTCTTT
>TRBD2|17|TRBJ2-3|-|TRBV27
CASRTVTSGRFGDTQYF
TGTGCCAGCAGGACTGTGACTAGCGGGAGATTCGGAGATACGCAGTATTTT
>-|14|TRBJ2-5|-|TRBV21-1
CASSHYGFQETQYF
TGTGCCAGCAGCCACTACGGCTTTCAAGAGACCCAGTACTTC